The present entry profiles one T cell receptor beta chain with its context. The assay was immunoSEQ multiplex PCR, and TCRdb's table has in-frame clones only and misses some. Counted here are approximately 2.4 million clones, approximately 96% occurring once; the ten biggest clones make up approximately 0.13%. The CDR3 is 16 residues long. V dropped 0 bases and J dropped 0 bases, with 9 bases sitting between them. From germline, CDR1 is MNHNY and CDR2 SVGAGI (reference sequence). The data stem from a study of shared clonotypes between healthy human individuals. The source material was naive CD4+ T cells sorted from blood. Noted subset: CD45RA+ positively selected. The receptor was isolated from a man aged 18 to 29 in good health. The genes are TRBV6-6 and TRBJ2-1; no firm D call. The CDR3 loop is CASSYSKGSSYNEQFF. DNA for the CDR3: TGTGCCAGCAGTTACTCCAAGGGTAGCTCCTACAATGAGCAGTTCTTC.